This T cell receptor beta chain was retrieved from a study of T-cell memory formation after mild COVID-19. TCRdb analysed the 5' RACE reads with MiXCR anew, one entry per CDR3 protein. Of roughly 49,000 distinct CDR3 sequences in the sample, 27% are singletons; the top ten hold roughly two fifths. Trimming took off 6 bases at V and 4 bases at J, with 15 bases between the two ends. Germline V CDR1 and CDR2: MNHEY, SVGAGI. CDR3 length equals 14 residues. The sequence came from a young man who had mild COVID-19 (a few samples of this study predate the infection). Cell type and time point are not known. This chain uses TRBV6-5 with TRBJ2-5; weak D call: TRBD1 (6 bases). Sample: PBMCs or a T cell subset sorted from them (not recorded which). The DNA for the CDR3 is TGTGCCAGCAGCGAACAGGGACGGGGAGAGACCCAGTACTTC. This encodes CASSEQGRGETQYF.